This TCR beta chain was identified during a study of beta chain features in type 1 diabetes. Looking at the study overall: Summed over all samples, the examined sorted cells came to under 110,000,000.

General study findings and limits: Type 1 diabetes patients had fewer VDJ junction insertions and more deletions.

Points on this clone: What it recognizes is unknown.

cDNA synthesis used the whole RNA isolate, giving expressed TCRB sequences. Sequencing of naive, central memory and regulatory T cell samples gave an average of approximately 3.5 million reads. Clones were read by immunoSEQ multiplex PCR, and TCRdb kept only the in-frame ones, dropping some. The sample contains roughly 450,000 clones, approximately 15% of which appear only once. What was sequenced was naive CD4+ T cells from blood. The sequence was obtained from a man aged 25-45 years in good health.

The CDR3 reads CAWRGNQPQHF. DNA for the CDR3: TGTGCCTGGAGGGGGAATCAGCCCCAGCATTTT. V gene TRBV30 combines with J gene TRBJ1-5; D is ambiguous. CDR3 length: 11 amino acids. Germline V lookup: CDR1 GTSNPN, CDR2 SVGIG (reference sequence). V lost 3 bases and J lost 4, with 4 bases in between.